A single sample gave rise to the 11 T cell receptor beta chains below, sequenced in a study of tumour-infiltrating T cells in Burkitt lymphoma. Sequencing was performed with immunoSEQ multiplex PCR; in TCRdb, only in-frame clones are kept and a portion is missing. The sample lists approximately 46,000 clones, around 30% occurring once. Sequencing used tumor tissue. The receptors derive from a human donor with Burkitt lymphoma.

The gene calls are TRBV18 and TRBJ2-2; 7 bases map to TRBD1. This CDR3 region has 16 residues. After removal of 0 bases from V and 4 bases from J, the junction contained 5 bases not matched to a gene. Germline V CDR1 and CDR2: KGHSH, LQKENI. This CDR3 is CASSPPTGSATGELFF. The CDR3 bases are TGTGCCAGCTCACCACCGACAGGGAGTGCCACCGGGGAGCTGTTTTTT.

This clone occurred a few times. CDR3 sequence: CASSLPNNEQFF. DNA of the CDR3: TGTGCCAGCAGCTTACCGAACAATGAGCAGTTCTTC. The chain uses TRBV11-3 and TRBJ2-1; D is unresolved. Germline values: CDR1 SGHNT, CDR2 YENEEA. The V end was cut by 2 bases, the J end by 5 bases, with 4 bases between. The CDR3 runs 12 residues.

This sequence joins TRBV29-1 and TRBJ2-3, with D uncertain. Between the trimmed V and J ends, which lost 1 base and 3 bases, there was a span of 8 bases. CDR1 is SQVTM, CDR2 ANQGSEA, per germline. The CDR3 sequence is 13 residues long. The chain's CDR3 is CSVEGMGTDTQYF. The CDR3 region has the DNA TGCAGCGTTGAAGGGATGGGAACAGATACGCAGTATTTT.

The CDR3 DNA reads as TGTGCCAGCAGTTTATTCTCCACCTCCTATAATTCACCCCTCCACTTT. Its protein is CASSLFSTSYNSPLHF. The chain carries TRBV27 and TRBJ1-6; D remains ambiguous. CDR1 and CDR2 (germline): MNHEY, SMNVEV (reference sequence). Deletions cut 1 base from V and 0 bases from J, with 7 bases between. The CDR3 loop spans 16 amino acids.

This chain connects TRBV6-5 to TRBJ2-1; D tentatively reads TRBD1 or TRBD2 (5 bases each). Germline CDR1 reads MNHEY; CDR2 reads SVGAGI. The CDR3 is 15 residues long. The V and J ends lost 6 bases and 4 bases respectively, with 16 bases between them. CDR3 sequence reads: CASSPGTSLYNEQFF. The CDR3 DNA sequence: TGTGCCAGCAGCCCCGGGACGTCCTTGTACAATGAGCAGTTCTTC.

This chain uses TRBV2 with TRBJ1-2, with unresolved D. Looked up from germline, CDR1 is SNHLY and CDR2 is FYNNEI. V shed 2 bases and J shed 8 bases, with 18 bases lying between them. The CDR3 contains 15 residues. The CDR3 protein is CASSELLTAYDGYTF. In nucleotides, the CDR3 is TGTGCCAGCAGTGAACTTTTAACGGCCTATGACGGCTACACCTTC.

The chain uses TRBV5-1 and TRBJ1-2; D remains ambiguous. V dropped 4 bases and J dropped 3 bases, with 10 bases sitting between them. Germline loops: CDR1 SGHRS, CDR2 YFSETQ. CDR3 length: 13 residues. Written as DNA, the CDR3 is TGCGCCAGCAGCCCTACACGGGACTATGGCTACACCTTC. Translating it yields CASSPTRDYGYTF.

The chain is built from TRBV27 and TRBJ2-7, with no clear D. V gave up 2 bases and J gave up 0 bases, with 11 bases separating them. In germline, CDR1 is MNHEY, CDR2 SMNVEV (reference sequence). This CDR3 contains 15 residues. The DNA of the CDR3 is TGTGCCAGCAGTTTAGAGGCAGGCCCCTCCTACGAGCAGTACTTC. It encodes CASSLEAGPSYEQYF.

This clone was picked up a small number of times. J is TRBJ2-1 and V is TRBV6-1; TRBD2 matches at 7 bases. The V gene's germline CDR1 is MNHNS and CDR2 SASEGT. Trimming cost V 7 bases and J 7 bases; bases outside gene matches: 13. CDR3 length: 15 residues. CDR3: CASNIDGGGLNEQFF. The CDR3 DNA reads TGTGCCAGCAATATTGATGGGGGGGGGTTGAATGAGCAGTTCTTC.

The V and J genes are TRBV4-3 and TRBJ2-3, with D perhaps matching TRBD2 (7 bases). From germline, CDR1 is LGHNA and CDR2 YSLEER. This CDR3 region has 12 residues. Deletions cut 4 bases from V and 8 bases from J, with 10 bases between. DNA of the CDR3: TGCGCCAGCAGCCGAGGGGGGGGTACGCAGTATTTT. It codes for CASSRGGGTQYF.

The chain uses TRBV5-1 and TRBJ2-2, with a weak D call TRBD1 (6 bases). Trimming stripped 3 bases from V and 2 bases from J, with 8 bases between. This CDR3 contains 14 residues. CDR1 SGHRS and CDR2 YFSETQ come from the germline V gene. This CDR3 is CASSWGTNTGELFF. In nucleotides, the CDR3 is TGCGCCAGCAGCTGGGGGACAAACACCGGGGAGCTGTTTTTT.